The present entry profiles one T cell receptor (beta chain) with its context. Its antigen is not identified. CDR3 length: 14 amino acids. Germline CDR1 SNHLY, CDR2 FYNNEI. V dropped 6 bases and J dropped 6 bases, with 12 bases sitting between them. Libraries were prepared by immunoSEQ multiplex PCR; TCRdb keeps only in-frame clonotypes and omits some of them. The profile covers approximately 80,000 clones, with around 90% appearing a single time and about 23% taken by the ten largest. This entry belongs to a study of T cell responses to AZD1222 COVID-19 vaccine. Study-level findings and limits: Two AZD1222 administrations were followed by greater Spike-specific TCR breadth and depth.

The chain links TRBV2 to TRBJ1-6; D ambiguous. The source material was peripheral blood, sampled on day 0 of AZD1222 vaccination. The TCR originated in an adult in good health. The CDR3 bases are TGTGCCAGCAGCCGGGATCTGGCTAATTCACCCCTCCACTTT. Amino acids: CASSRDLANSPLHF.